This T cell receptor (beta chain) was documented in a study of blood T cell repertoires in COVID-19. About the research overall: Whether acute or convalescent, the COVID-19 samples came from the United States, Italy and Spain. The cDNA or gDNA used as material had been derived from T cells, B-cell-depleted T cells, or PBMCs.

Germline lookup yields CDR1 SGHDN and CDR2 FVKESK. The CDR3 consists of 13 residues. The V and J ends lost 4 bases and 5 bases respectively, with 9 bases between them. The table lists this clone with many counts. In the original workflow: Cell counts per sample came from amplifying reference gene primers. Data came from immunoSEQ multiplex PCR; TCRdb stores just in-frame clones and leaves some out. V and J calls and clone size are copied from that table; D and trimming were computed from the DNA. The table records approximately 250,000 clones, approximately 80% of them present only once. The rearrangement uses TRBV14 and TRBJ2-1, with D possibly TRBD2 on 6 matching bases. This sequence was found in a woman aged 60 to 75 with active or convalescent COVID-19. Sequenced: peripheral blood. CDR3: CASSPGLNNEQFF. Written as DNA, the CDR3 is TGTGCCAGCAGCCCGGGACTTAACAATGAGCAGTTCTTC. Full variable domain (missing parts from reference TRBV14 and TRBJ2-1): EAGVTQFPSHSVIEKGQTVTLRCDPISGHDNLYWYRRVMGKEIKFLLHFVKESKQDESGMPNNRFLAERTGGTYSTLKVQPAELEDSGVYFCASSPGLNNEQFFGPGTRLTVL.